This T cell receptor (beta chain) was identified in a study of blood T cell repertoires in COVID-19. Study information: T cells, B-cell-depleted T cells, or PBMCs provided the cDNA or gDNA that served as material.

The CDR3 totals 17 residues. Per germline, CDR1 LGHNA and CDR2 YNFKEQ. V lost 6 bases, J lost 7 bases, and 19 bases stayed unmatched. Original processing methods: The assay estimated nucleated cells by amplifying reference gene primers. Produced via immunoSEQ multiplex PCR; TCRdb's table is partial and in-frame only. V, J and clone size are those of that table, while D and trimming were read from the DNA. Among 25,000 to 35,000 clones, roughly 90% were seen once, and the ten largest hold 20% to 25%. The rearrangement uses TRBV4-2 and TRBJ2-7; TRBD1 matches 9 bases. This TCR derives from a human donor with active COVID-19. The donor label of this sample is uncertain. Sequencing was performed on peripheral blood. DNA for the CDR3: TGTGCCAGCAGTAGGGGTCCCGGGACAGGGAAGGAGGGTGAGCAGTACTTC. It yields the protein CASSRGPGTGKEGEQYF.